Each of the 9 T cell receptor beta chains below was sequenced from the same sample in a study of shared clonotypes between healthy human individuals. Libraries were prepared by immunoSEQ multiplex PCR; TCRdb keeps only in-frame clonotypes and omits some of them. The sample lists 1,500,000 or so clones; about 98.5% were seen once. Sample: naive CD4+ T cells sorted from blood. Subset of the sample: CD45RA+ positively selected. These receptors were taken from a man under 40 in good health.

This rearrangement joins TRBV2 to TRBJ1-4; unclear D gene. This CDR3 comprises 17 residues. V was shortened by 1 base and J by 1 base, with 13 bases between the two germline ends. Per germline, CDR1 SNHLY and CDR2 FYNNEI. CDR3 nucleotides: TGTGCCAGCAGTGAAGACCGGTTACATCAAACTAATGAAAAACTGTTTTTT. Amino acid sequence: CASSEDRLHQTNEKLFF. The full variable domain, completed using reference TRBV2 and TRBJ1-4, is EPEVTQTPSHQVTQMGQEVILRCVPISNHLYFYWYRQILGQKVEFLVSFYNNEISEKSEIFDDQFSVERPDGSNFTLKIRSTKLEDSAMYFCASSEDRLHQTNEKLFFGSGTQLSVL.

V gene TRBV27 combines with J gene TRBJ1-5; D is uncertain. Looked up from germline, CDR1 is MNHEY and CDR2 is SMNVEV (reference sequence). Trimming took 10 bases from V and 2 from J, leaving 9 bases between them. This CDR3 has 12 amino acids. This CDR3 is CAIRMGNQPQHF. In nucleotides, the CDR3 is TGTGCCATTAGGATGGGCAATCAGCCCCAGCATTTT.

In its sample, this clone was seen a few times. The J gene is TRBJ2-1, the V gene TRBV5-6, with 7 bases identical to TRBD1. Trimming removed 4 bases from V and 5 bases from J; junction bases left unmatched: 6. The CDR3 consists of 14 residues. Germline V gene data show CDR1 as SGHDT and CDR2 as YYEEEE. CDR3 DNA sequence: TGTGCCAGCAGCCCCGACAGGGATAACAATGAGCAGTTCTTC. Residues: CASSPDRDNNEQFF.

About this clone itself: Other DNA sequences in this sample translate to the same CDR3. The rearrangement uses TRBV18 and TRBJ2-7; 8 bases align to TRBD1. Germline loops: CDR1 KGHSH, CDR2 LQKENI. Germline trimming cut 3 bases from V and 0 bases from J; bases unmatched to any gene: 1. The CDR3 spans 14 residues. The CDR3 coding sequence is TGTGCCAGCTCACCGGGGACAGGCTCCTACGAGCAGTACTTC. Its translation is CASSPGTGSYEQYF.

Note on this clone: The junction departs from germline at one end; a sequencing error may be responsible. The CDR3 nucleotides read TGCGCCAGCAGCTACCCCGCGGGGGGCGGGACCCGCACGGATACGCAGTATTTT. Encoded protein: CASSYPAGGGTRTDTQYF. The J gene is TRBJ2-3, the V gene TRBV5-1, with 8 positions matching TRBD2. The CDR3 is 18 amino acids. Germline V gene data show CDR1 as SGHRS and CDR2 as YFSETQ. Full variable domain (remainder filled in from reference TRBV5-1 and TRBJ2-3): KAGVTQTPRYLIKTRGQQVTLSCSPISGHRSVSWYQQTPGQGLQFLFEYFSETQRNKGNFPGRFSGRQFSNSRSEMNVSTLELGDSALYLCASSYPAGGGTRTDTQYFGPGTRLTVL.

Regarding this clone: Other DNA sequences from this sample encode an identical CDR3 as well. This sequence joins TRBV30 and TRBJ2-2; 10 bases line up with TRBD2. Looked up from germline, CDR1 is GTSNPN and CDR2 is SVGIG (reference sequence). There are 14 residues in the CDR3. The V and J ends lost 4 bases and 4 bases, in that order; junction bases with no gene match: 3. The DNA for the CDR3 is TGTGCCTGGACTAGCGGGAGAAGCACCGGGGAGCTGTTTTTT. This encodes CAWTSGRSTGELFF. Combining the CDR3 with reference TRBV30 and TRBJ2-2 gives the whole variable domain SQTIHQWPATLVQPVGSPLSLECTVEGTSNPNLYWYRQAAGRGLQLLFYSVGIGQISSEVPQNLSASRPQDRQFILSSKKLLLSDSGFYLCAWTSGRSTGELFFGEGSRLTVL.

The chain links TRBV18 to TRBJ2-2, with unresolved D. The length of the CDR3 is 16 residues. Germline V gene sequence: CDR1 KGHSH, CDR2 LQKENI. Between the trimmed V and J ends, which lost 5 bases and 5 bases, there was a span of 18 bases. The chain's CDR3 is CASSSLSPDGTGELFF. The CDR3 nucleotides read TGTGCCAGCTCAAGCCTCTCCCCCGACGGGACCGGGGAGCTGTTTTTT.

The V call is TRBV15, the J call TRBJ2-3; the match to TRBD2 covers 12 bases. V gave up 0 bases and J gave up 0 bases; unmatched junction bases: 7. The germline V gene encodes CDR1 LNHNV and CDR2 YYDKDF (reference sequence). CDR3 length: 19 residues. CDR3 residues: CATSRDRLAGGGSTDTQYF. As DNA, the CDR3 is TGTGCCACCAGCAGAGATCGGCTAGCGGGAGGGGGGAGCACAGATACGCAGTATTTT.

The chain recombines TRBV6-5 with TRBJ2-1, with a weak D call TRBD2 (6 bases). Germline V gene lookup returns CDR1 MNHEY and CDR2 SVGAGI. V was trimmed by 0 bases and J by 12 bases, leaving 12 bases between them. This CDR3 is built from 13 residues. As DNA, the CDR3 is TGTGCCAGCAGTTACTCCCCGACTAGGACGCAGTTCTTC. Protein product: CASSYSPTRTQFF.